A selection of T cell receptor beta chains follows, all from one sample in a study of blood T cell repertoires in COVID-19. TCRdb keeps only in-frame clones here, not all; method: immunoSEQ multiplex PCR. This sample has some 170,000 clones, with roughly 90% found just once. Sequencing used PBMCs or T cells enriched from blood (not recorded which). The origin of the receptors is a human donor with acute COVID-19. The donor label of this sample is uncertain. Both conserved end residues are part of each CDR3. A D gene is named only where the DNA matches it firmly. A clone size is listed for some rows: how often the clone was seen (once, few, many), or a class if it is expanded.

d_gene	j_gene	v_gene	abundance	CDR3aa	CDR3nt
-	TRBJ2-5	TRBV5-5	-	CASSFSPQETQYF	TGTGCCAGCAGCTTTTCCCCTCAAGAGACCCAGTACTTC
-	TRBJ1-2	TRBV9	-	CASRSREAQDLANYGYTF	TGTGCCAGCAGATCTCGGGAGGCCCAAGATCTAGCTAACTATGGCTACACCTTC
-	TRBJ1-1	TRBV13	-	CASKLDRDTEAFF	TGTGCCAGCAAACTGGACAGAGACACTGAAGCTTTCTTT
TRBD2	TRBJ2-3	TRBV7-9	once	CASRWLAGVEGQYF	TGTGCCAGCAGGTGGCTAGCGGGGGTGGAAGGGCAGTATTTT
-	TRBJ1-1	TRBV5-6	-	CASSGGPGGTEAFF	TGTGCCAGCAGCGGGGGGCCGGGGGGAACTGAAGCTTTCTTT
TRBD1	TRBJ1-1	TRBV27	-	CASSFSGTGNTEAFF	TGTGCCAGCAGTTTTTCGGGGACAGGGAACACTGAAGCTTTCTTT
TRBD1	TRBJ1-2	TRBV5-4	-	CASRAGTGAGYTF	TGTGCCAGCAGAGCCGGGACAGGGGCTGGCTACACCTTC
TRBD2	TRBJ2-7	TRBV7-9	-	CASSSSGYEQYF	TGTGCCAGCAGCTCTAGCGGATACGAGCAGTACTTC
TRBD1	TRBJ2-5	TRBV2	-	CASSHFRDRQETQYF	TGTGCCAGCAGTCACTTCCGGGACAGACAAGAGACCCAGTACTTC
-	TRBJ2-3	TRBV29-1	once	CSVELADTQYF	TGCAGCGTGGAGTTAGCAGATACGCAGTATTTT
-	TRBJ1-2	TRBV10-3	-	CAISESRYGYTF	TGTGCCATCAGTGAGTCCCGGTATGGCTACACCTTC
-	TRBJ2-2	TRBV19	-	CASETSTVVSGELFF	TGTGCCAGTGAGACGTCGACAGTAGTCTCCGGGGAGCTGTTTTTT